The 32 T cell receptor beta chains below were found in one sample sequenced in a study of metastatic and nonmetastatic thyroid tumors. All patients were treatment-naive before thyroid surgery. From the PCR reads, TCRdb re-called clones with MiXCR. The sample includes tens of thousands of clones, 25% of them seen just once. The sample taken for sequencing was blood. The source of these receptors is a female donor with papillary thyroid cancer or a benign thyroid nodule (not recorded which). Some clones in this sample may be carry-over from other donors' samples.

Ten or more counts support this clone. The chain recombines TRBV15 with TRBJ2-1, with D possibly matching TRBD2 (6 bases). This CDR3 contains 17 residues. V shed 1 base and J shed 4 bases, with 17 bases lying between them. Germline V gives CDR1 LNHNV, CDR2 YYDKDF (reference sequence). The CDR3 is CATSRGLTGRGYNEQFF. Here the CDR3 DNA reads TGTGCCACCAGCAGAGGTTTAACGGGGCGGGGTTACAATGAGCAGTTCTTC.

The chain employs TRBV10-2 and TRBJ2-3; D remains unclear. Germline assignment: CDR1 WSHSY and CDR2 SAAADI. Deletions cut 0 bases from V and 6 bases from J, with 13 bases between. This CDR3 region has 15 residues. The CDR3 nucleotides are TGCGCCAGCAGTGAGTCTTTAATAACAGCGGATACGCAGTATTTT. It codes for CASSESLITADTQYF.

This clone was counted at least ten times. Other DNA sequences from this sample encode an identical CDR3 as well. The chain joins TRBV19 to TRBJ2-1; TRBD1 might be the D (5 bases). The ends were cut back, 7 bases at V and 9 bases at J, with 16 bases in the middle. The V gene's germline CDR1 is LNHDA and CDR2 SQIVND (reference sequence). The CDR3 runs to 13 residues. The CDR3 DNA sequence: TGTGCCAGTATGGGGCCTAATAATAGTGAGCAGTTCTTC. This translates into CASMGPNNSEQFF.

This clone was seen ten or more times. The J gene is TRBJ1-3, the V gene TRBV10-2; no firm D call. The length of the CDR3 is 13 residues. The V end was cut by 4 bases, the J end by 4 bases, with 8 bases between. Per germline, CDR1 WSHSY and CDR2 SAAADI. This chain's CDR3 is CASSGGSGNTIYF. The CDR3 nucleotides read TGCGCCAGCAGTGGAGGCTCCGGAAACACCATATATTTT.

For this clone: The junction and the germline gene differ at one end; a read error may be behind it. The chain couples TRBV11-3 to TRBJ2-2; 7 bases fit TRBD1. Germline V gene sequence: CDR1 SGHNT, CDR2 YENEEA. The CDR3 runs 15 residues. CDR3 sequence: CASSLGQGRTWELFF. CDR3 sequence (DNA): TGTGCCAGCAGCTTAGGACAGGGCCGGACCTGGGAGTTGTTTTTT.

By sample fraction, this clone is medium-sized. CDR3 protein: CASRISTGPDNEQFF. CDR3 nucleotides: TGTGCCAGCAGAATTTCGACAGGTCCAGACAATGAGCAGTTCTTC. This sequence joins TRBV6-1 and TRBJ2-1, with a weak D call TRBD1 (6 bases). The CDR3 consists of 15 residues. Germline assignment: CDR1 MNHNS and CDR2 SASEGT. With 6 bases removed from V and 5 bases from J, the gap between germline ends came to 17 bases.

CDR3 sequence reads: CASSPALNEKLFF. In DNA, the CDR3 is TGTGCCAGCTCACCGGCCCTTAATGAAAAACTGTTTTTT. The genes are TRBV18 and TRBJ1-4, with D hard to call. V lost 3 bases and J lost 4, with 6 bases in between. CDR3 length: 13 residues. Germline CDR1 is KGHSH and CDR2 is LQKENI. Full variable domain (outside the CDR3, taken from reference TRBV18 and TRBJ1-4): NAGVMQNPRHLVRRRGQEARLRCSPMKGHSHVYWYRQLPEEGLKFMVYLQKENIIDESGMPKERFSAEFPKEGPSILRIQQVVRGDSAAYFCASSPALNEKLFFGSGTQLSVL.

This clone was picked up many times. A much larger clone differs from this one at a single base, so this may be a read error. Different DNA sequences within this sample yield the same CDR3. The chain employs TRBV20-1 and TRBJ2-7; 9 nucleotides agree with TRBD2. The CDR3 consists of 14 residues. Germline V gives CDR1 DFQATT, CDR2 SNEGSKA (reference sequence). V was clipped by 6 bases and J by 4 bases; unmatched bases: 10. The CDR3: CSANSEAGGYEQYF. The CDR3 DNA follows: TGCAGTGCGAACTCGGAGGCGGGAGGGTACGAGCAGTACTTC.

This clone has a count of ten or more. The V gene is TRBV20-1, the J gene TRBJ1-1; the match to TRBD1 covers 9 bases. Germline-derived CDR1 and CDR2 are DFQATT and SNEGSKA (reference sequence). After removal of 5 bases from V and 4 bases from J, the junction contained 8 bases not matched to a gene. The CDR3 length is 14 residues. CDR3 residues: CSALNRGLGTEAFF. CDR3 nucleotides: TGCAGTGCTCTTAACAGGGGGCTTGGCACTGAAGCTTTCTTT.

This clone was seen repeatedly, ten times or more. Possible read error: a much larger clone is one base away. The chain recombines TRBV20-1 with TRBJ2-1, with D possibly being TRBD1 or TRBD2 (6 bases each). Trimming stripped 5 bases from V and 12 bases from J, with 14 bases between. This CDR3 has 11 residues. CDR1 is DFQATT, CDR2 SNEGSKA, per germline (reference sequence). CDR3 region: CSAPFGGTQFF. The DNA for the CDR3 is TGCAGTGCTCCATTCGGGGGCACGCAGTTCTTC.

V is TRBV20-1 and J is TRBJ2-7; a possible D gene is TRBD2 (7 bases). This CDR3 is built from 17 residues. Trimming removed 2 bases at V and 2 bases at J, with 22 bases between. In germline, CDR1 is DFQATT, CDR2 SNEGSKA (reference sequence). CDR3 nucleotides: TGCAGTGCTAGATCTGGGGCCGTTGCGGGGGCCCCCTACGAGCAGTACTTC. This encodes CSARSGAVAGAPYEQYF.

This clone was observed at least ten times. This chain connects TRBV7-9 to TRBJ2-3; D not certain. With 4 bases removed from V and 3 bases from J, the gap between germline ends came to 5 bases. The CDR3 runs to 12 residues. Looked up from germline, CDR1 is SEHNR and CDR2 is FQNEAQ (reference sequence). DNA of the CDR3: TGTGCCAGCAGCTCGGCAACAGATACGCAGTATTTT. This codes for CASSSATDTQYF.

The genes are TRBV5-1 and TRBJ2-7, with 11 bases matching TRBD2. The CDR3 length is 15 residues. After removal of 4 bases from V and 1 base from J, the junction contained 4 bases not matched to a gene. Germline CDR1 is SGHRS and CDR2 is YFSETQ. In nucleotides, the CDR3 is TGCGCCAGCAGCCCAACTAGCGGGAGTTCCTACGAGCAGTACTTC. Protein sequence: CASSPTSGSSYEQYF.

This clone occurred a few times. This clone may be a read error of a much larger clone one base away. This chain connects TRBV18 to TRBJ2-1; 9 positions match TRBD2. The CDR3 spans 16 residues. Per germline, CDR1 KGHSH and CDR2 LQKENI. The CDR3 coding sequence is TGTGCCAGCTCATCTAGCGGGAAGAGCTCCTACAATGGGCAGTTCTTC. Its translation: CASSSSGKSSYNGQFF.

This clone was observed at least ten times. In nucleotides, the CDR3 is TGCGCCAGCAGCTTGCTGGCGGGACAAAAGTACCAAGAGACCCAGTACTTC. It yields the protein CASSLLAGQKYQETQYF. This rearrangement joins TRBV5-1 to TRBJ2-5; D tentatively reads TRBD1 or TRBD2 (6 bases each). The CDR3 runs 17 residues. Germline assignment: CDR1 SGHRS and CDR2 YFSETQ. V lost 1 base, J lost 0 bases, and 16 bases lay in between.

The V call is TRBV28, the J call TRBJ1-5; weak D call: TRBD1 (5 bases). The CDR3 spans 13 residues. V was cut by 5 bases and J by 9 bases, with 14 bases left in between. Germline V gene data show CDR1 as MDHEN and CDR2 as SYDVKM. CDR3 in DNA: TGTGCCAGCAGTCGACAGTTTAATAGGCCCCAGCATTTT. Translated: CASSRQFNRPQHF.

This clone was seen more than once but under ten times. This clone may be a read error of a much larger clone one base away. It is likely a read error, because the conserved phenylalanine at the end of the CDR3 is missing. V is TRBV2 and J is TRBJ1-5; D gene uncertain. CDR1 SNHLY and CDR2 FYNNEI come from the germline V gene. CDR3 length: 13 residues. The chain's CDR3 is CANSVRGDQPQHS. DNA for the CDR3: TGTGCCAACAGTGTCCGGGGAGATCAGCCCCAGCATTCT.

This clone has ten or more counts. The chain couples TRBV20-1 to TRBJ2-5; 8 nucleotides match TRBD2. With 2 bases clipped from V and 3 bases from J, the junction kept 8 bases outside the gene matches. This CDR3 is built from 15 residues. The germline V gene encodes CDR1 DFQATT and CDR2 SNEGSKA (reference sequence). The CDR3 DNA follows: TGCAGTGCTAGACCCCTACGACTAGCGAAAGAGACCCAGTACTTC. Its translation: CSARPLRLAKETQYF.

This clone was seen only a few times. The gene calls are TRBV20-1 and TRBJ1-1, with D tentatively TRBD1 (6 bases). This CDR3 has 14 residues. The V gene lost 6 bases and the J gene lost 2 bases, with 16 bases spanning the gap. Germline V gene lookup returns CDR1 DFQATT and CDR2 SNEGSKA (reference sequence). CDR3 sequence reads: CSAQDRFANTEAFF. CDR3 nucleotides: TGCAGTGCGCAAGACAGGTTCGCTAACACTGAAGCTTTCTTT.

This chain connects TRBV6-1 to TRBJ2-3; weak D call: TRBD2 (7 bases). The CDR3 is made up of 14 amino acids. Germline CDR1 reads MNHNS; CDR2 reads SASEGT. The V end was cut by 10 bases, the J end by 3 bases, with 17 bases between. The CDR3 bases are TGTGCCAACCGTAGGGGGGGCGAGACAGATACGCAGTATTTT. Residues: CANRRGGETDTQYF.

This clone was seen repeatedly, ten times or more. V is TRBV14 and J is TRBJ2-7, with TRBD2 identical over 11 bases. Germline CDR1 and CDR2: SGHDN and FVKESK. Unmatched junction bases numbered 4, after V lost 4 bases and J lost 2 bases. This CDR3 region has 15 residues. The CDR3 DNA reads as TGTGCCAGCAGCCGGGGGACTAGCGGAACCTACGAGCAGTACTTC. Protein sequence: CASSRGTSGTYEQYF.

This clone has more than one count but fewer than ten. This chain connects TRBV7-3 to TRBJ2-3; TRBD2 agrees at 11 bases. This CDR3 spans 17 amino acids. From germline, CDR1 is SGHTA and CDR2 FQGTGA. Trimming cost V 4 bases and J 5 bases; bases outside gene matches: 11. CDR3 region: CASSSPGELAGEDTQYF. The CDR3 DNA reads as TGTGCCAGCAGCTCCCCCGGGGAACTAGCGGGAGAAGATACGCAGTATTTT.

This clone was detected ten times or more. V is TRBV24-1 and J is TRBJ1-1; D is ambiguous. Germline lookup yields CDR1 KGHDR and CDR2 SFDVKD. V dropped 0 bases and J dropped 9 bases, with 10 bases sitting between them. The CDR3 covers 13 residues. The CDR3: CATSDLTGNQAFF. In nucleotides, the CDR3 is TGTGCCACCAGTGATTTGACGGGGAACCAAGCTTTCTTT.

The table lists this clone with many counts. The chain is built from TRBV5-1 and TRBJ2-1; maybe TRBD1 (5 bases). Trimming took 7 bases from V and 4 from J, leaving 12 bases between them. Per the germline V gene, CDR1 is SGHRS and CDR2 is YFSETQ. The CDR3 length is 13 residues. CDR3 in DNA: TGCGCCAGCGGTGACAGTCGGTACAATGAGCAGTTCTTC. Its translation is CASGDSRYNEQFF.

This clone was picked up many times. This sequence joins TRBV5-5 and TRBJ2-7; D possibly uses TRBD1 or TRBD2 (5 bases each). Germline CDR1 and CDR2: SGHKS and YYEKEE (reference sequence). The CDR3 loop spans 16 amino acids. The V gene lost 4 bases and the J gene lost 0 bases, with 17 bases spanning the gap. The chain's CDR3 is CASSLRPGLASYEQYF. CDR3 nucleotides: TGTGCCAGCAGCCTGCGACCGGGGCTAGCCTCCTACGAGCAGTACTTC.

This chain connects TRBV11-2 to TRBJ2-7; D is unresolved. The CDR3 consists of 10 residues. The germline V gene has CDR1 SGHAT and CDR2 FQNNGV. V lost 4 bases and J lost 9, with 7 bases in between. The CDR3 here is CASSSFVQYF. The CDR3 DNA reads TGTGCCAGCAGCTCGTTCGTGCAGTACTTC.

The sample holds many counts of this clone. Other DNA sequences of this sample code for an identical CDR3. V and J are TRBV2 and TRBJ1-2; D possibly corresponds to TRBD1 (6 bases). Trimming stripped 3 bases from V and 7 bases from J, with 9 bases between. The CDR3 has 12 amino acids. In germline, CDR1 is SNHLY, CDR2 FYNNEI. CDR3 DNA sequence: TGTGCCAGCAGTGAGTTGGGGGCTGGCTACACCTTC. Amino acid sequence: CASSELGAGYTF.

This clone was picked up many times. The genes are TRBV20-1 and TRBJ2-2; maybe TRBD2 (6 bases). This CDR3 spans 15 amino acids. Deletions cut 5 bases from V and 5 bases from J, with 18 bases between. Germline values: CDR1 DFQATT, CDR2 SNEGSKA (reference sequence). The CDR3 spells CSAGLTGVHTGELFF. The CDR3 DNA reads as TGCAGTGCTGGTCTCACGGGAGTTCATACCGGGGAGCTGTTTTTT.

In its sample, this clone was seen many times. The chain combines TRBV20-1 with TRBJ2-1; D may be TRBD2 (5 bases). This CDR3 spans 12 amino acids. In germline, CDR1 is DFQATT, CDR2 SNEGSKA (reference sequence). The V gene lost 3 bases and the J gene lost 6 bases, with 9 bases spanning the gap. In nucleotides, the CDR3 is TGCAGTGCTAGGGACTTTGGCAATGAGCAGTTCTTC. Translating it yields CSARDFGNEQFF.

This clone has at least ten counts. This chain uses TRBV15 with TRBJ2-1, with D possibly TRBD2 on 6 matching bases. Trimming removed 6 bases at V and 0 bases at J, with 12 bases between. CDR1 and CDR2 from the germline V gene are LNHNV and YYDKDF (reference sequence). CDR3 length equals 15 residues. The CDR3 DNA reads TGTGCCACCAGTATAGCGGTGAGCTCCTACAATGAGCAGTTCTTC. Protein sequence: CATSIAVSSYNEQFF.

In regard to this clone: One junction end does not reproduce the germline sequence, and a read error may be involved. The CDR3 spells CASSQGQGAVDKETQYF. The CDR3 bases are TGTGCAAGCAGTCAAGGACAGGGCGCGGTAGATAAAGAGACCCAGTACTTC. J is TRBJ2-5 and V is TRBV5-4; 8 positions agree with TRBD1. Germline-derived CDR1 and CDR2 are SGHNT and YYREEE (reference sequence). This CDR3 comprises 17 residues.

There are many counts of this clone. This chain connects TRBV5-1 to TRBJ2-2, with a tentative D call TRBD1 (5 bases). Looked up from germline, CDR1 is SGHRS and CDR2 is YFSETQ. This CDR3 is built from 16 residues. Trimming removed 4 bases from V and 1 base from J, with 14 bases in between. The CDR3 protein is CASSRNTQGNTGELFF. Here the CDR3 DNA reads TGCGCCAGCAGCAGAAATACCCAGGGGAACACCGGGGAGCTGTTTTTT.